The rows below give T cell receptor beta chains drawn from one sample of a study of blood T cell repertoires in COVID-19. This table comes from immunoSEQ multiplex PCR, and its TCRdb copy is limited to in-frame clones, with some not included. The sample shows 200,000 to 300,000 clones, more than 70% of them seen only once. The sequenced sample consisted of peripheral blood. These receptors originate from a man at least 80 years old with acute or convalescent COVID-19. Each CDR3 is given with its conserved first and last residue. The D gene is left open where the match is weak. Clone size is given for some rows only: seen once, a few or many times, or a class if the clone is expanded.

V gene	clone size	D gene	J gene	CDR3 DNA	CDR3 protein
TRBV7-9	once	TRBD1	TRBJ1-2	TGTGCCAGCAGCTCGACAGGGCCGGGGGGCTACACCTTC	CASSSTGPGGYTF
TRBV5-6	NA	NA	TRBJ2-7	TGTGCCAGCAGCTTGGTGACTTCATACGAGCAGTACTTC	CASSLVTSYEQYF
TRBV3-1/TRBV3-2	NA	TRBD1	TRBJ1-1	TGTGCCAGCAGCCCCGGAAGGGGGCCCGGCTCTATGAACACTGAAGCTTTCTTT	CASSPGRGPGSMNTEAFF
TRBV4-1	NA	NA	TRBJ2-1	TGCGCCAGCAGCTTAGCGGTCTCCTACAATGAGCAGTTCTTC	CASSLAVSYNEQFF
TRBV6-2/TRBV6-3	NA	NA	TRBJ1-4	TGTGCCAGCAGTTACGTCAGGGTTGATGAAAAACTGTTTTTT	CASSYVRVDEKLFF
TRBV18	NA	NA	TRBJ1-2	TGTGCCAGCTCCCCCCGAGGGCAGGGGATGGACTATGGCTACACCTTC	CASSPRGQGMDYGYTF
TRBV5-1	NA	NA	TRBJ2-1	TGCGCCAGCAGCTTGGCAGGGTCCTCCTACAATGAGCAGTTCTTC	CASSLAGSSYNEQFF
TRBV28	NA	NA	TRBJ1-5	TGTGCCAGCCATGACAGGCCCAATCAGCCCCAGCATTTT	CASHDRPNQPQHF
TRBV9	NA	NA	TRBJ2-3	TGTGCCAGCAGCGTCGCAAAAACGGGTATTGCCACAGATACGCAGTATTTT	CASSVAKTGIATDTQYF
TRBV3-1/TRBV3-2	NA	NA	TRBJ2-7	TGTGCCAGCAGAGGAGGGGCGGTTTCCGTCGAGCAGTACTTC	CASRGGAVSVEQYF
TRBV3-1/TRBV3-2	once	NA	TRBJ2-1	TGTGCCAGCAGCCAGCTTCGAGGGGGAATCCCCATCTTC	CASSQLRGGIPIF
TRBV12-3/TRBV12-4	NA	NA	TRBJ1-3	TGTGCCAGCAGCCAATCGACAGTGAACACCATATATTTT	CASSQSTVNTIYF
TRBV27	NA	TRBD1	TRBJ1-2	TGTGCCAGCAGTCCCAGAGCCGCCAGGGGGGTTTTTCCAAACTATGGCTACACCTTC	CASSPRAARGVFPNYGYTF
TRBV20-1	once	NA	TRBJ2-2	TGCAGTGCTAGTTTAATAGCTAGCGCTCCCACCGGGGAGCTGTTTTTT	CSASLIASAPTGELFF
TRBV6-1	NA	TRBD1	TRBJ1-4	TGTGCCAGCAGTGATTACAGGGGATCGTCTAATGAAAAACTGTTTTTT	CASSDYRGSSNEKLFF
TRBV19	NA	TRBD1	TRBJ1-6	TGTGCCAGTAGAGAGGACAGGGCCTTCTATTCACCCCTCCACTTT	CASREDRAFYSPLHF
TRBV6-5	NA	NA	TRBJ2-2	TGTGCCAGCCGTACAGGGAACACCGGGGAGCTGTTTTTT	CASRTGNTGELFF
TRBV2	once	NA	TRBJ2-3	TGTGCCAGCACCAAGGGGTCGGTCACAGATACGCAGTATTTT	CASTKGSVTDTQYF
TRBV28	NA	NA	TRBJ1-1	TGTGCCAGCACGAGGGATCAGTCCATGAACACTGAAGCTTTCTTT	CASTRDQSMNTEAFF
TRBV7-2	NA	TRBD1	TRBJ2-7	TGTGCCAGCAGCCACAGGGACAGCTACGAGCAGTACTTC	CASSHRDSYEQYF
TRBV27	NA	TRBD1	TRBJ2-7	TGTGCCAGCAGTTTCGGGACAGGGTTCTACGAGCAGTACTTC	CASSFGTGFYEQYF
TRBV10-3	NA	TRBD1	TRBJ1-6	TGTGCCATCAGGGACAGGAGTCAAGGATCCAATAATTCACCCCTCCACTTT	CAIRDRSQGSNNSPLHF
TRBV28	NA	TRBD1	TRBJ1-1	TGTGCCAGCAGTTATACAGGGGGCACGAACACTGAAGCTTTCTTT	CASSYTGGTNTEAFF
TRBV11-3	NA	TRBD1	TRBJ1-1	TGTGCCAGCACCACCCGTCCCTCTAGGCAGGGGGCTCCTGAAGCTTTCTTT	CASTTRPSRQGAPEAFF
TRBV2	NA	TRBD1	TRBJ1-2	TGTGCCAGCAGTCGGGACAGTCCTAACTATGGCTACACCTTC	CASSRDSPNYGYTF
TRBV29-1	NA	TRBD1	TRBJ2-5	TGCAGCGTTGAATTTGGACAGGGGGAGACCCAGTACTTC	CSVEFGQGETQYF
TRBV28	NA	NA	TRBJ1-1	TGTGCCACGACGGTTACAGGGCTGAACACTGAAGCTTTCTTT	CATTVTGLNTEAFF
TRBV7-2	NA	TRBD2	TRBJ2-7	TGTGCCAGCAGCTTCCTAGCGGGGGCAAGGGGCGAGCAGTACTTC	CASSFLAGARGEQYF
TRBV5-1	few	NA	TRBJ1-1	TGCGCCAGCAGCTTACCGGGTCCCAACACTGAAGCTTTCTTT	CASSLPGPNTEAFF
TRBV28	NA	NA	TRBJ1-1	TGTGCCAGCAACTCCGGGACACCGAACACTGAAGCTTTCTTT	CASNSGTPNTEAFF
TRBV5-1	NA	NA	TRBJ1-4	TGCGCCAGCAGCTTAGGGGGAGCTAATGAAAAACTGTTTTTT	CASSLGGANEKLFF
TRBV6-5	NA	NA	TRBJ1-3	TGTGCCAGCAGTTATGGGGGGACTGGAAACACCATATATTTT	CASSYGGTGNTIYF
TRBV9	NA	TRBD1	TRBJ1-5	TGTGCCAGCAGCGCCGGGACAGGGCTCAATCAGCCCCAGCATTTT	CASSAGTGLNQPQHF
TRBV28	NA	TRBD2	TRBJ2-1	TGTGCCAGCAGTTCTAGCGGGAGGGCTTACAATGAGCAGTTCTTC	CASSSSGRAYNEQFF
TRBV28	NA	NA	TRBJ1-1	TGTGCCAGCACCCTCAGGGACACTGAAGCTTTCTTT	CASTLRDTEAFF
TRBV6-1	NA	NA	TRBJ1-6	TGTGCCAGCAGTGATAAGCTTCGGGATTCACCCCTCCACTTT	CASSDKLRDSPLHF
TRBV10-3	NA	NA	TRBJ2-3	TGTGCCATCAGTCCTCAGGACTATGGCGATACGCAGTATTTT	CAISPQDYGDTQYF
TRBV6-5	once	TRBD1	TRBJ1-1	TGTGCCAGCAGTTATTCCCGGGGGACAGGGGGACCTGAAGCTTTCTTT	CASSYSRGTGGPEAFF
TRBV11-2	few	TRBD1	TRBJ1-6	TGTGCCAGCAGCTCTTCGACAGGGGGCGGTTCACCCCTCCACTTT	CASSSSTGGGSPLHF
TRBV28	NA	NA	TRBJ1-6	TGTGCCAGCTCAGACACAAATAATTCACCCCTCCACTTT	CASSDTNNSPLHF
TRBV29-1	NA	TRBD1	TRBJ1-1	TGCAGCGTTGGGACAGGGGCTTTGTCGAGCACTGAAGCTTTCTTT	CSVGTGALSSTEAFF
TRBV24-1	NA	TRBD1	TRBJ1-1	TGTGCCACGGACAGGGTGAACACTGAAGCTTTCTTT	CATDRVNTEAFF
TRBV28	NA	NA	TRBJ2-7	TGTGCCAGCAGATCTCGACAGGGGCGAGGACTAGGGTACGAGCAGTACTTC	CASRSRQGRGLGYEQYF
TRBV7-2	few	TRBD1	TRBJ1-1	TGTGCCAGCAGCTTACAGGGGGCGAGGACTGAAGCTTTCTTT	CASSLQGARTEAFF
TRBV5-4	NA	NA	TRBJ1-2	TGTGCCAGCAGCTCGGGACTCGGGGGGACCCCTAACTATGGCTACACCTTC	CASSSGLGGTPNYGYTF
TRBV6-6	NA	NA	TRBJ1-1	TGTGCCAGCAGTTACCCGAGGACTGAAGCTTTCTTT	CASSYPRTEAFF
TRBV11-2	NA	NA	TRBJ1-4	TGTGCCAGCAGCTTAGATCTGGGCGGGGGGCCAAGGGAAAAACTGTTTTTT	CASSLDLGGGPREKLFF